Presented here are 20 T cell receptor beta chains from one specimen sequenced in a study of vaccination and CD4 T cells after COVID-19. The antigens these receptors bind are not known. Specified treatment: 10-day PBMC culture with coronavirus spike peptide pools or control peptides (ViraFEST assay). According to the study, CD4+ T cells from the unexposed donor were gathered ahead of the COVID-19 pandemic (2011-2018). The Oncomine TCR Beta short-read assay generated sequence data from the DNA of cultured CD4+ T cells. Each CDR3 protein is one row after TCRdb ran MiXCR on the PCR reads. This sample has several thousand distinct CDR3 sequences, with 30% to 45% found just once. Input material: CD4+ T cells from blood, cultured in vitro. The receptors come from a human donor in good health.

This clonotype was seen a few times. CDR3 in DNA: TGTGCCAGCAGCTTAGCTTTACTTCGGCAGCCCACTGAAGCTTTCTTT. It codes for CASSLALLRQPTEAFF. The V and J genes are TRBV7-6 and TRBJ1-1; D uncertain. CDR1 SGHVS and CDR2 FNYEAQ come from the germline V gene. V was clipped by 0 bases and J by 4 bases, with 15 bases between them. This CDR3 spans 16 amino acids.

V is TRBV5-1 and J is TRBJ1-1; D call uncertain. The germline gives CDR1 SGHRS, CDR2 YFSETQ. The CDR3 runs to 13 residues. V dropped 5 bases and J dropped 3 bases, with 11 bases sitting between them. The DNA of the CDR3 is TGCGCCAGCAGGACGGTATGGGACACTGAAGCTTTCTTT. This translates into CASRTVWDTEAFF.

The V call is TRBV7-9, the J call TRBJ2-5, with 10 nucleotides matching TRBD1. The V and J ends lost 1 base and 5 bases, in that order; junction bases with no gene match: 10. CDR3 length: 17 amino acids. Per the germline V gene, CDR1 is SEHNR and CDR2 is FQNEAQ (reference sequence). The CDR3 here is CASSLEGTGAKMETQYF. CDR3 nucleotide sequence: TGTGCCAGCAGCTTAGAGGGGACAGGGGCTAAGATGGAGACCCAGTACTTC.

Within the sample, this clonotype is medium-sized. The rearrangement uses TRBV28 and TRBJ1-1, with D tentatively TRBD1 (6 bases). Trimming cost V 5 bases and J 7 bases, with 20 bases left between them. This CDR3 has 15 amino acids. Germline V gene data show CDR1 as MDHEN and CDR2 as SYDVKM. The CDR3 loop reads CASSTFPQGSSEAFF. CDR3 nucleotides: TGTGCCAGCAGTACCTTTCCACAGGGTTCCAGTGAAGCTTTCTTT.

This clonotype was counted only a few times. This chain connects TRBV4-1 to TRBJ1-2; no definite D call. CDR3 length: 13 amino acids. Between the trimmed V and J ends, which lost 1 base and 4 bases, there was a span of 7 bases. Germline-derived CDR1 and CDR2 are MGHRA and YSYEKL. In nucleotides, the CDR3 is TGCGCCAGCAGCCAAGTGGCGGGCTATGGCTACACCTTC. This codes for CASSQVAGYGYTF.

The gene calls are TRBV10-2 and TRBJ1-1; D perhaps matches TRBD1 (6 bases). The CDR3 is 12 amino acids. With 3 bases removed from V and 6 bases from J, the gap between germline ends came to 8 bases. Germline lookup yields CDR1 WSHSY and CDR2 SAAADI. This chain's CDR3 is CASSEQGPEAFF. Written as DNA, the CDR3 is TGCGCCAGCAGTGAACAGGGCCCTGAAGCTTTCTTT.

CDR3 sequence: CAISGSRRDRTNYGYTF. CDR3 nucleotides: TGTGCCATCAGTGGAAGTCGGAGGGACAGAACAAACTATGGCTACACCTTC. The chain couples TRBV10-3 to TRBJ1-2; 7 bases line up with TRBD1. Looked up from germline, CDR1 is ENHRY and CDR2 is SYGVKD. This CDR3 is built from 17 residues. After removal of 4 bases from V and 2 bases from J, the junction contained 13 bases not matched to a gene.

Here the CDR3 DNA reads TGTGCCAGCACTGCTACAGGGGGCGCAACTGAAGCTTTCTTT. It translates to CASTATGGATEAFF. This rearrangement joins TRBV7-8 to TRBJ1-1; 9 positions agree with TRBD1. The length of the CDR3 is 14 residues. Trimming cost V 7 bases and J 5 bases; bases outside gene matches: 8. Germline V gene sequence: CDR1 SGHVS, CDR2 FQNEAQ.

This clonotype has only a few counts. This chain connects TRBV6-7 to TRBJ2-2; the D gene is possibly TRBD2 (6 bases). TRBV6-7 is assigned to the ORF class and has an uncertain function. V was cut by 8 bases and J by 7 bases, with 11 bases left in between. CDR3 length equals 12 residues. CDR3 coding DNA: TGTGCCAGCGCCCGCGGGGACGGGGAGCTGTTTTTT. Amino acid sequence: CASARGDGELFF.

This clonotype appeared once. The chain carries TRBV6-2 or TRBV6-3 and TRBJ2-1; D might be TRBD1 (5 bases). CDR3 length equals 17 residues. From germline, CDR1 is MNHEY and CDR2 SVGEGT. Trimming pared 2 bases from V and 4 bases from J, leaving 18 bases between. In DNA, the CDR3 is TGTGCCAGCAGTTACGTTCAGGGTTCCCCAAGTTACAATGAGCAGTTCTTC. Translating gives CASSYVQGSPSYNEQFF.

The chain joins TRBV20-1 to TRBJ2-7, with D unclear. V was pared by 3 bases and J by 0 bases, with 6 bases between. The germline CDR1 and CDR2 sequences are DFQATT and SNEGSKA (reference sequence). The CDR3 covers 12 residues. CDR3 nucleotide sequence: TGCAGTGCTAGGGGCAGCTCCTACGAGCAGTACTTC. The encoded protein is CSARGSSYEQYF.

The DNA for the CDR3 is TGTGCCAGCAGTTTGGGAGCGGGGGTGCTGAACACCGGGGAGCTGTTTTTT. Its translation is CASSLGAGVLNTGELFF. The chain joins TRBV28 to TRBJ2-2; 8 positions match TRBD2. The length of the CDR3 is 17 residues. Germline-derived CDR1 and CDR2 are MDHEN and SYDVKM. V lost 3 bases to trimming and J lost 1 base; unmatched junction nucleotides: 7.

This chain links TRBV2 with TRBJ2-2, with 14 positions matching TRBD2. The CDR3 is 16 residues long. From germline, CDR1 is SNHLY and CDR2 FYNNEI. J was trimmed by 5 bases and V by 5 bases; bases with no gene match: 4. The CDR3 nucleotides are TGTGCCAGCAGTCCAAGGACTAGCGGGGGGACCGGGGAGCTGTTTTTT. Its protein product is CASSPRTSGGTGELFF.

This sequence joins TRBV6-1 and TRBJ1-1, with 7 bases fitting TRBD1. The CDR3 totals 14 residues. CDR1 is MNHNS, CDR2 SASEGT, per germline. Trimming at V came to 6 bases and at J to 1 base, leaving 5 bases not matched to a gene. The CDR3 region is CASRKTGRNTEAFF. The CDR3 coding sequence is TGTGCCAGCAGGAAGACAGGGCGGAACACTGAAGCTTTCTTT.

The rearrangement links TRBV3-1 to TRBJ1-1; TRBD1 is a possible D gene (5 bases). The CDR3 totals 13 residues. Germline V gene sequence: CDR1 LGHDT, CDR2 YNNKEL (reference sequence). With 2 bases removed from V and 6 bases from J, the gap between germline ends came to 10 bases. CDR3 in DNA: TGTGCCAGCAGCCAAAGCAGGGTTGCTGAAGCTTTCTTT. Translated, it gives CASSQSRVAEAFF.

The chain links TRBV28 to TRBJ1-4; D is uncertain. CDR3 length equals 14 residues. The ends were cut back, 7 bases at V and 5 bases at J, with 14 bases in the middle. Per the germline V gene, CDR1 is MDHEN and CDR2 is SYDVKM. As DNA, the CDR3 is TGTGCCAGCACCCCGGGCAGCCGGAATGAAAAACTGTTTTTT. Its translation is CASTPGSRNEKLFF.

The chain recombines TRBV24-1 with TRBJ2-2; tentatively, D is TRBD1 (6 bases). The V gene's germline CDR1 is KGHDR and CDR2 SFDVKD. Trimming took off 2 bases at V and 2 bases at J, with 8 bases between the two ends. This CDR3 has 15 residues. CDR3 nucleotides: TGTGCCACCAGTGATTGGACAGTTAACACCGGGGAGCTGTTTTTT. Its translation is CATSDWTVNTGELFF.

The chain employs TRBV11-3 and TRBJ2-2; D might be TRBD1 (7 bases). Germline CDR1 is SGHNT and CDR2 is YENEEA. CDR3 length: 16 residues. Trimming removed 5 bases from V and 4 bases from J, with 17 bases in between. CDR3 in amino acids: CASSTRGTRGTGELFF. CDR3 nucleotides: TGTGCCAGCAGCACCAGGGGGACTCGAGGCACCGGGGAGCTGTTTTTT. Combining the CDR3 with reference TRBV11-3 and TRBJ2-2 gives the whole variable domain EAGVVQSPRYKIIEKKQPVAFWCNPISGHNTLYWYLQNLGQGPELLIRYENEEAVDDSQLPKDRFSAERLKGVDSTLKIQPAELGDSAVYLCASSTRGTRGTGELFFGEGSRLTVL.

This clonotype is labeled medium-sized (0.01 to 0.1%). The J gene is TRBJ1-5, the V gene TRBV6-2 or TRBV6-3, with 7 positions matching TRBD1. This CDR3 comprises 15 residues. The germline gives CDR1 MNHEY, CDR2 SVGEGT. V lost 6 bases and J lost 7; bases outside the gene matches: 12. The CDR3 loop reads CASRSGQAVGQPQHF. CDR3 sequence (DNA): TGTGCCAGCAGATCCGGACAGGCCGTGGGGCAGCCCCAGCATTTT.

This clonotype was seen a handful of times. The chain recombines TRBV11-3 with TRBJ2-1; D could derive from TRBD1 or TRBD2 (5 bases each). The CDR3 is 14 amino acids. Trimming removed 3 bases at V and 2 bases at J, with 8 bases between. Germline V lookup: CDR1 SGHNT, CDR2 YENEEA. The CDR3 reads CASSLRGAYNEQFF. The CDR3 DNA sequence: TGTGCCAGCAGCTTGAGGGGCGCCTACAATGAGCAGTTCTTC.